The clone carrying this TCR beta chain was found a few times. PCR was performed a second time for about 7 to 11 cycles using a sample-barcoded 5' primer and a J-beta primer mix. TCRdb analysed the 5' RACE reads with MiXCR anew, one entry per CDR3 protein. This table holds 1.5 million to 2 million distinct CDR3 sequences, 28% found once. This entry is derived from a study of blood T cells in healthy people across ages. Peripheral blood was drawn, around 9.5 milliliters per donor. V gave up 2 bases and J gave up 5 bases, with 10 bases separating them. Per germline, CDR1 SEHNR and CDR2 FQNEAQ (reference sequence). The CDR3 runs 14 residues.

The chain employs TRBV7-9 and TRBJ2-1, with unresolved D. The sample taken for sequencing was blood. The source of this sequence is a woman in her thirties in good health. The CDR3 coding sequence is TGTGCCAGCAGCTTAAATCAGAGGCACAATGAGCAGTTCTTC. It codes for CASSLNQRHNEQFF.